The rows below give T cell receptor beta chains drawn from one sample of a study of T-cell reconstitution after alpha-beta-depleted transplantation in children. TCRdb re-called the PCR reads with MiXCR, one entry per CDR3 protein. The table shows around 580,000 distinct CDR3 sequences, with approximately 22% occurring only once. Sample: PBMCs, mostly from graft donor cells, taken 360 days after TCRalphabeta/CD19-depleted stem cell transplant. These receptors all come from a boy less than two years old who had a stem cell transplant for acute myeloid leukemia, so the T cells may come from the graft donor. The CDR3 runs from the conserved cysteine through the conserved F or W. Fields, in order: V gene, D gene, clone size, J gene, CDR3 DNA, CDR3 protein. The D gene is left open where the match is weak. Expanded clones get a size class; other rows say once, few or many, or leave the size out.

TRBV25-1	.	.	TRBJ1-3	TGTGCCAGCAGTGGCCTACGGCGGGGACGGACTGGAAACACCATATATTTT	CASSGLRRGRTGNTIYF
TRBV29-1	.	many	TRBJ2-7	TGCAGCGTTGAAAGGAGTGGGTCCTACGAGCAGTACTTC	CSVERSGSYEQYF
TRBV5-6	.	few	TRBJ2-1	TGTGCCAGCAGCTATCTAAAAGCGGGTGGGCTAATGAGGAATGAGCAGTTCTTC	CASSYLKAGGLMRNEQFF
TRBV12-3/TRBV12-4	TRBD2	few	TRBJ2-7	TGTGCCAGCAGTTTACGGCGGGGGGTCCTCTACGAGCAGTACTTC	CASSLRRGVLYEQYF
TRBV7-2	.	many	TRBJ1-2	TGTGCCAGCAGCCCACTCGGGGCAAACTATGGCTACACCTTC	CASSPLGANYGYTF
TRBV20-1	.	few	TRBJ1-1	TGCAGTGCTAGTGGGAGACCCTCGAACACTGAAGCTTTCTTT	CSASGRPSNTEAFF
TRBV29-1	.	many	TRBJ2-7	TGCAGCGTTGCGACGGATACCTACGAGCAGTACTTC	CSVATDTYEQYF
TRBV10-3	.	few	TRBJ1-6	TGTGCCATCAGTGATTGGGGGGAGTCACCCCTCCACTTT	CAISDWGESPLHF
TRBV6-1	TRBD1	few	TRBJ2-7	TGTGCCAGCGGAAGAGGGACAGGGGGCCACGAGCAGTACTTC	CASGRGTGGHEQYF
TRBV5-1	TRBD1	few	TRBJ1-3	TGCGCCAGCAGCCCGGACAGGGGTGATCTCTCTGGAAACACCATATATTTT	CASSPDRGDLSGNTIYF
TRBV7-3	.	few	TRBJ2-2	TGTGCCAGCAGCGCACAGGGCAACACCGGGGAGCTGTTTTTT	CASSAQGNTGELFF
TRBV20-1	.	many	TRBJ2-1	TGCAGTGCTAGAGAGAAGCCGGAGGGGTGGGACCAAAAGTTCTTC	CSAREKPEGWDQKFF
TRBV4-3	.	many	TRBJ1-1	TGCGCCAGCAGCCAAGATTTTGCACTGGACGGGGTGAACACTGAAGCTTTCTTT	CASSQDFALDGVNTEAFF
TRBV20-1	TRBD2	.	TRBJ2-1	TGCAGTGCGGAGACTAGCGGGGATTACAATGAGCAGTTCTTC	CSAETSGDYNEQFF
TRBV5-1	.	many	TRBJ2-1	TGCGCCAGCAGCTTGGCCAGGGTGAATGAGCAGTTCTTC	CASSLARVNEQFF
TRBV3-1	TRBD1	many	TRBJ2-2	TGTGCCAGCAGCCAAGTCAGACAGGGGATCGGGGAGCTGTTTTTT	CASSQVRQGIGELFF
TRBV12-3/TRBV12-4	TRBD1	many	TRBJ1-3	TGTGCCAGCAGGCTGACAGGGGAGTCTGGAAACACCATATATTTT	CASRLTGESGNTIYF
TRBV5-8	.	many	TRBJ2-4	TGTGCCAGCAGCTTGGCCAATGGGCCACAGTATCAGTACTTC	CASSLANGPQYQYF
TRBV20-1	.	few	TRBJ2-1	TGCAGTGCCCCCCTGGACCGACGGATATCCTACAATGAGCAGTTCTTC	CSAPLDRRISYNEQFF
TRBV28	.	.	TRBJ1-4	TGTGCCAGCACCCGAGGACAGTCTAATGAAAAACTGTTTTTT	CASTRGQSNEKLFF
TRBV6-1	TRBD2	many	TRBJ2-5	TGTGCCAGCAAGATGAGCGGGGGCCAAGAGACCCAGTACTTC	CASKMSGGQETQYF
TRBV5-5	TRBD1	.	TRBJ2-5	TGTGCCAGCAGCTTTGGCCGGGACAGGAGTGCCGAGACCCAGTACTTC	CASSFGRDRSAETQYF
TRBV20-1	TRBD1	few	TRBJ2-4	TGCAGTGCTAGCCTCCAGGGGGACATTCAGTACTTC	CSASLQGDIQYF
TRBV7-8	.	.	TRBJ2-3	TGTGCCAGCAGCTTAGTCAATGCCGTAGATACGCAGTATTTT	CASSLVNAVDTQYF
TRBV4-2	TRBD2	many	TRBJ2-3	TGTGCCAGCAGCCAAGGGCCAGCGGGGGGCATAACAGATACGCAGTATTTT	CASSQGPAGGITDTQYF
TRBV9	.	.	TRBJ1-3	TGTGCCAGCAGCGTAGATAAGGGGATCTCTGGAAACACCATATATTTT	CASSVDKGISGNTIYF
TRBV6-2/TRBV6-3	TRBD1	.	TRBJ1-2	TGTGCCAGCAGACTCACGACGGACAGGGGCTGGGATGGCTACACCTTC	CASRLTTDRGWDGYTF
TRBV12-3/TRBV12-4	.	.	TRBJ1-4	TGTGCCAGCAGTTTAGAGCTTGGTGCCGAAAAACTGTTTTTT	CASSLELGAEKLFF
TRBV20-1	.	.	TRBJ2-5	TGCAGTGCTAGAAGGGGGGGCCGGGGGGAGACCCAGTACTTC	CSARRGGRGETQYF
TRBV7-2	.	.	TRBJ2-1	TGTGCCAGCAGCAAGACTAGGAGCTCCTACAATGAGCAGTTCTTC	CASSKTRSSYNEQFF
TRBV6-5	TRBD2	.	TRBJ2-1	TGTGCCAGCAGCTATGACTCAGTGGTAGCGGGGGAAAATGAGCAGTTCTTC	CASSYDSVVAGENEQFF
TRBV20-1	.	.	TRBJ2-1	TGCAGTGCTCAGTGGGCGGGGGCCGTCGTCTATGAGCAGTTCTTC	CSAQWAGAVVYEQFF
TRBV15	.	few	TRBJ2-1	TGTGCCACCAGCAGAGAGGGTGTCTTGGGTCTAGGAAGGGAGCAGTTCTTC	CATSREGVLGLGREQFF